These T cell receptor beta chains were read from a single sample in a study of OX40 agonist ivuxolimab in advanced cancers. TCRdb's table, derived via immunoSEQ multiplex PCR, lists solely in-frame clones and lacks some. The sample shows roughly 70,000 clones, roughly 87% of them seen only once. This specimen was CD4+ or CD8+ T cells sorted from blood, taken in a trial of the OX40 agonist ivuxolimab. The receptors stem from an adult with an advanced solid tumor such as melanoma, head and neck, liver or kidney cancer. The CDR3 runs from the conserved cysteine through the conserved F or W. Clone size is given for some rows only: seen once, a few or many times, or a class if the clone is expanded.

j_gene,v_gene,abundance,CDR3aa
TRBJ1-2,TRBV19,once,CASSIQGSEYGYTF
TRBJ2-6,TRBV10-3,-,CAISDRLGLSGANVLTF
TRBJ1-5,TRBV28,-,CATSSGAPQPQHF
TRBJ1-4,TRBV19,-,CASGPIGAANEKLFF
TRBJ2-7,TRBV7-9,once,CASSPGTGRSYEQYF
TRBJ2-3,TRBV5-1,-,CASSLGGFPAEDTQYF
TRBJ2-2,TRBV9,once,CASSVAGGQNTGELFF
TRBJ2-2,TRBV18,-,CASSQGTAPNTGELFF
TRBJ1-4,TRBV10-3,-,CAISEGDEKLFF
TRBJ2-1,TRBV7-6,-,CASSLGSYNEQFF
TRBJ2-1,TRBV14,-,CASSESSGSNEQFF
TRBJ1-1,TRBV18,-,CASSPFDTEAFF
TRBJ1-4,TRBV6-5,few,CASSYRPGQENEKLFF
TRBJ2-2,TRBV7-2,-,CALKAAPDYGELFF
TRBJ2-5,TRBV5-1,-,CASSLGQVRETQYF
TRBJ2-1,TRBV12-5,-,CVSGLVLFGLAGMGEQFF
TRBJ2-3,TRBV18,-,CASSRGLAGGPDTQYF
TRBJ2-3,TRBV30,-,CAWSGQNTQYF
TRBJ1-5,TRBV10-3,once,CAISDPRSGAWSNQPQHF
TRBJ2-7,TRBV28,-,CASSRTGAISYEQYF
TRBJ2-1,TRBV4-1,-,CASSRVPGQDNNEQFF
TRBJ1-2,TRBV11-1,-,CASSYRMDRGVGYTF
TRBJ2-1,TRBV5-1,-,CASSLTLAGRYNEQFF
TRBJ2-5,TRBV7-2,-,CASSLWRKQETQYF
TRBJ1-2,TRBV5-8,once,CASSLGQGGRGYTF
TRBJ2-7,TRBV6-5,-,CASSSQGSYEQYF
TRBJ1-3,TRBV5-1,-,CASSPTTYSGNTIYF
TRBJ2-5,TRBV9,once,CASRRGASPETQYF
TRBJ2-3,TRBV9,-,CASSPLGLAGAGADTQYF
TRBJ1-3,TRBV6-6,-,CASSKGQGGSGNTIYF
TRBJ1-1,TRBV10-3,-,CAISGPQGGRGSTEAFF
TRBJ1-4,TRBV4-1,-,CASARIPGVEKLFF
TRBJ2-1,TRBV7-3,-,CASSRQGATLNEQFF
TRBJ1-2,TRBV10-3,-,CAIRGQTYGYTF
TRBJ1-5,TRBV7-2,-,CASSSRGGQPQHF
TRBJ2-7,TRBV28,-,CASGWDWNYEQYF
TRBJ2-7,TRBV11-2,-,CASSSGAYEQYF
TRBJ2-2,TRBV7-3,-,CASSFFTSGRPGELFF
TRBJ1-5,TRBV4-1,-,CASSQGVTNQPQHF
TRBJ1-5,TRBV2,-,CASSGSLVGPQHF
TRBJ2-3,TRBV13,-,CASSFTSPDTQYF
TRBJ1-1,TRBV10-2,-,CASGGRFSQGAMNTEAFF
TRBJ1-2,TRBV18,-,CASSQEQHYGYTF
TRBJ2-1,TRBV7-9,-,CASSLGSSSPSYNEQFF